A single T cell receptor beta chain is shown here with its context. The target of this receptor is not known. One base away there is no much larger clone; base qualities are not given. These data belong to a study of identical twins (dated by TCRdb to 2016 to 2017). Regarding the study in general: To test whether fetal clonotypes persist, this study deep-sequenced TCR alpha and beta repertoires from monozygotic twins, from unrelated adults of various ages, and from cord blood. To rule out contamination, replicate twin experiments were performed at different times with different library preparation protocols. General conclusions and limits of the study: Out-of-frame TCR alpha sequences shared between twins showed an excess of low generation-probability sequences compared with coincidental sharing between unrelated individuals. Zero-insertion analyses could be partly confounded by invariant T cells such as MAIT and iNKT, though diverse VJ usage argued against such confounding for most clonotypes. Because the same donors could not be followed over many years, the conclusions depended on cross-sectional statistical analysis. Recombination models systematically underestimated out-of-frame TCR alpha sharing in monozygotic twins but agreed with sharing between unrelated individuals. Abundant cord blood beta clonotypes carried fewer insertions; young adult naive repertoires showed a weaker similar trend, while memory repertoires showed none. In beta out-of-frame sequences, excess twin sharing was weaker, because having fewer shared sequences lowered the signal-to-noise ratio.

Only healthy Caucasian donors were included. Libraries were built with 5' RACE. Sequenced on an Illumina HiSeq 2000. A universal primer binding site was added through template switching, and the final cDNA carried a unique molecular identifier so that TCR cDNA molecules could be counted accurately. Specific primers in the conserved constant-segment region were used to synthesize first-strand cDNA for the TCR alpha and beta chains. To control for contamination, every cDNA library carried two barcodes: a SMART-Mk sample barcode plus Illumina barcodes. Two successive PCR steps introduced TruSeq adapter sequences along with Illumina sample barcodes. Sequencing of the TCR alpha and beta cDNA libraries was done on the Illumina HiSeq platform using custom primers. The original pipeline was this. MiGEC processed the raw reads to extract unique molecular identifiers, while MiXCR was used to determine the CDR3 positions. For each individual, recombination models were inferred using an EM algorithm with the repgenHMM and IGoR tools. Shared clonotypes were analyzed with the tcR package in R, and sharing was normalized by the product of cloneset sizes. To study raw recombination free of thymic and clonal selection effects, out-of-frame nonproductive sequences were analyzed. In TCRdb, the public reads were trimmed at Q25 with fastp and aligned with MiXCR, with productive beta chains retained. Every entry covers one CDR3 protein and lists the most common genes and DNA from its rows. The authors' filters were not applied to this entry. For this sample there are 1.5 million to 2 million distinct CDR3 sequences; about 32% appear just once. Around 0.25% of the sample is held by the ten biggest clonotypes.

The CDR3 goes from the cysteine to the phenylalanine over 13 residues. CDR3 DNA is the only sequence kept; it has 39 bases, read in frame from the first base. The V end loses 7 bases and the J end loses 5 bases, and a stretch of 12 bases separates them. The receptor was isolated from a newborn girl in good health. Source material: cord blood. The chain employs TRBV12-3 or TRBV12-4 and TRBJ2-4, with TRBD2 tentatively as D gene (5 bases match). At the DNA level, the sequence is TGTGCCAGCACCCCCTCCGGGGAAAACATTCAGTACTTC. This sequence encodes CASTPSGENIQYF.